Below are 24 T cell receptor beta chains sequenced from a single sample in a study of blood T cell repertoires in COVID-19. Clones were sequenced by immunoSEQ multiplex PCR, and TCRdb holds only the in-frame ones, with some missing. The sample contains 300,000 to 400,000 clones, 80% to 90% of which appear only once. Sequencing used peripheral blood. Receptors originate from an older woman with COVID-19, enrolled during active disease.

V is TRBV28 and J is TRBJ1-6, with TRBD1 matching over 10 bases. CDR3 length: 15 amino acids. J gave up 8 bases and V 5 bases, and 6 bases lay outside the gene matches. Germline V gene data show CDR1 as MDHEN and CDR2 as SYDVKM. In DNA, the CDR3 is TGTGCCAGCAGTATACCGGACAGGGGGGATTCACCCCTCCACTTT. This gives the protein CASSIPDRGDSPLHF.

The chain has TRBV5-1 and TRBJ1-4; no definite D call. V lost 1 base to trimming and J lost 8 bases, with 12 bases between them. Germline CDR1 and CDR2: SGHRS and YFSETQ. This CDR3 region has 14 residues. This CDR3 is CASSLTEPEEKLFF. DNA for the CDR3: TGCGCCAGCAGCTTGACGGAACCGGAGGAAAAACTGTTTTTT. The entire variable domain, with the rest obtained from reference TRBV5-1 and TRBJ1-4, is as follows: KAGVTQTPRYLIKTRGQQVTLSCSPISGHRSVSWYQQTPGQGLQFLFEYFSETQRNKGNFPGRFSGRQFSNSRSEMNVSTLELGDSALYLCASSLTEPEEKLFFGSGTQLSVL.

This chain links TRBV1 with TRBJ1-2; the table's D call, TRBD1, was not checked against the DNA. TRBV1 is tagged as a pseudogene. The CDR3 covers 12 residues. CDR3 in amino acids: CTGDRVTYGYTF. As DNA, the CDR3 is TGCACCGGGGACAGGGTAACCTATGGCTACACCTTC.

CDR3 nucleotide sequence: TGTGCCAGCAGTGCAGGACAGGGGGTCAGCCGGAATGAGCAGTTCTTC. Protein sequence: CASSAGQGVSRNEQFF. The chain joins TRBV2 to TRBJ2-1; 10 nucleotides agree with TRBD1. Germline V gene sequence: CDR1 SNHLY, CDR2 FYNNEI. The CDR3 consists of 16 residues. Trimming took 4 bases from V and 7 from J; bases not matched to a gene: 10. The entire variable domain, with the rest obtained from reference TRBV2 and TRBJ2-1, is as follows: EPEVTQTPSHQVTQMGQEVILRCVPISNHLYFYWYRQILGQKVEFLVSFYNNEISEKSEIFDDQFSVERPDGSNFTLKIRSTKLEDSAMYFCASSAGQGVSRNEQFFGPGTRLTVL.

J is TRBJ2-4 and V is TRBV19; TRBD2 matches at 15 bases. Germline V lookup: CDR1 LNHDA, CDR2 SQIVND (reference sequence). The trim removed 6 bases at V and 2 bases at J, leaving 17 bases unmatched. This CDR3 has 21 amino acids. The CDR3 here is CASSAKARGLAGGYPKNIQYF. The CDR3 nucleotides read TGTGCCAGTAGCGCTAAGGCCCGGGGACTAGCGGGGGGTTACCCCAAAAACATTCAGTACTTC.

This chain connects TRBV11-3 to TRBJ2-3, with TRBD2 matching over 7 bases. Trimming took 5 bases from V and 4 from J; bases not matched to a gene: 9. The CDR3 consists of 15 residues. CDR1 is SGHNT, CDR2 YENEEA, per germline. The CDR3 nucleotides are TGTGCCAGCAGCCCCCCTGGGGGGGTCGCAGATACGCAGTATTTT. Translating gives CASSPPGGVADTQYF.

V usage is TRBV2 and J usage is TRBJ1-6; TRBD1 matches at 7 bases. The germline gives CDR1 SNHLY, CDR2 FYNNEI. J gave up 5 bases and V 6 bases, and 4 bases lay outside the gene matches. This CDR3 region has 14 residues. The CDR3, as DNA: TGTGCCAGCAGAGTTGGGACAGATAATTCACCCCTCCACTTT. Residues: CASRVGTDNSPLHF. The full variable domain, its missing parts supplied by reference TRBV2 and TRBJ1-6, is EPEVTQTPSHQVTQMGQEVILRCVPISNHLYFYWYRQILGQKVEFLVSFYNNEISEKSEIFDDQFSVERPDGSNFTLKIRSTKLEDSAMYFCASRVGTDNSPLHFGNGTRLTVT.

This clone was seen once. The gene calls are TRBV5-1 and TRBJ2-5; TRBD2 matches 7 bases. Losses at the gene ends were 4 bases for V and 5 bases for J; bases not matched to a gene: 8. The CDR3 loop spans 14 amino acids. Germline V CDR1 and CDR2: SGHRS, YFSETQ. DNA of the CDR3: TGCGCCAGCAGCGGCGGGGGACCCGGGGAGACCCAGTACTTC. Amino acid sequence: CASSGGGPGETQYF. Full variable domain (outside the CDR3, taken from reference TRBV5-1 and TRBJ2-5): KAGVTQTPRYLIKTRGQQVTLSCSPISGHRSVSWYQQTPGQGLQFLFEYFSETQRNKGNFPGRFSGRQFSNSRSEMNVSTLELGDSALYLCASSGGGPGETQYFGPGTRLLVL.

The rearrangement links TRBV7-3 to TRBJ2-1, with 10 bases fitting TRBD1. There are 16 residues in the CDR3. Germline V CDR1 and CDR2: SGHTA, FQGTGA. Germline trimming cut 3 bases from V and 7 bases from J; bases unmatched to any gene: 9. The CDR3 DNA follows: TGTGCCAGCAGCTTGGGGCCGGGACAGGGGCTAAATGAGCAGTTCTTC. Amino acid sequence: CASSLGPGQGLNEQFF.

This clone was seen more than once but under ten times. The gene calls are TRBV7-9 and TRBJ1-2, with D perhaps TRBD1 (6 bases). The CDR3 covers 14 residues. CDR1 is SEHNR and CDR2 is FQNEAQ in the germline V gene (reference sequence). V was shortened by 8 bases and J by 8 bases, with 21 bases between the two germline ends. CDR3 sequence reads: CASAGTGTSWGYTF. DNA for the CDR3: TGTGCCAGCGCAGGGACCGGGACATCCTGGGGCTACACCTTC.

The V gene is TRBV5-1, the J gene TRBJ1-1; 7 bases match TRBD1. This CDR3 is built from 15 residues. CDR1 and CDR2 from the germline V gene are SGHRS and YFSETQ. V was clipped by 1 base and J by 4 bases; unmatched bases: 7. The CDR3: CASSLIEGAGTEAFF. Written as DNA, the CDR3 is TGCGCCAGCAGCTTGATTGAGGGGGCAGGCACTGAAGCTTTCTTT.

The chain recombines TRBV5-1 with TRBJ2-1; 13 bases agree with TRBD2. V was clipped by 3 bases and J by 9 bases; unmatched bases: 6. The CDR3 consists of 15 residues. The V gene's germline CDR1 is SGHRS and CDR2 YFSETQ. As DNA, the CDR3 is TGCGCCAGCAGCTCACTAGCGGGGGGGCCGGTTGAGCAGTTCTTC. It encodes CASSSLAGGPVEQFF. The variable domain in full, completed from reference TRBV5-1 and TRBJ2-1, reads KAGVTQTPRYLIKTRGQQVTLSCSPISGHRSVSWYQQTPGQGLQFLFEYFSETQRNKGNFPGRFSGRQFSNSRSEMNVSTLELGDSALYLCASSSLAGGPVEQFFGPGTRLTVL.

The V and J genes are TRBV15 and TRBJ2-3; a weak D match, TRBD2 (6 bases). Trimming shortened V by 9 bases and J by 4 bases, and 8 bases separated the two germline ends. The CDR3 contains 11 residues. Germline V gene data show CDR1 as LNHNV and CDR2 as YYDKDF (reference sequence). The CDR3 reads CATGGADTQYF. CDR3 sequence (DNA): TGTGCCACAGGAGGGGCAGATACGCAGTATTTT.

V is TRBV5-4 and J is TRBJ2-1; D remains unclear. The CDR3 totals 13 residues. Trimming left V 3 bases short and J 9 bases short, with 13 bases between. CDR1 and CDR2 from the germline V gene are SGHNT and YYREEE (reference sequence). CDR3 DNA: TGTGCCAGCAGCTCAGGCCCCTCCGGTGAGCAGTTCTTC. Amino acid sequence: CASSSGPSGEQFF.

The V gene is TRBV5-1, the J gene TRBJ2-5, with TRBD2 matching over 10 bases. The length of the CDR3 is 16 residues. CDR1 is SGHRS, CDR2 YFSETQ, per germline. The V and J ends lost 4 bases and 5 bases, in that order; junction bases with no gene match: 11. The CDR3 loop is CASSQQGTSDWETQYF. Written as DNA, the CDR3 is TGCGCCAGCAGCCAACAGGGGACTAGCGATTGGGAGACCCAGTACTTC.

The J gene is TRBJ1-5, the V gene TRBV15; possibly TRBD1 for D (6 bases). V lost 5 bases, J lost 6 bases, and 14 bases lay in between. Germline CDR1 reads LNHNV; CDR2 reads YYDKDF (reference sequence). CDR3 length: 14 amino acids. CDR3 sequence: CATSARRGGQPQHF. CDR3 DNA sequence: TGTGCCACCAGCGCCCGACGAGGGGGTCAGCCCCAGCATTTT.

This rearrangement joins TRBV18 to TRBJ1-2; D is unclear. This CDR3 contains 16 residues. CDR1 and CDR2 from the germline V gene are KGHSH and LQKENI. Trimming stripped 2 bases from V and 2 bases from J, with 15 bases between. The CDR3 spells CASSPSPGNSNYGYTF. Here the CDR3 DNA reads TGTGCCAGCTCACCATCCCCGGGGAACAGCAACTATGGCTACACCTTC. The variable domain in full, completed from reference TRBV18 and TRBJ1-2, reads NAGVMQNPRHLVRRRGQEARLRCSPMKGHSHVYWYRQLPEEGLKFMVYLQKENIIDESGMPKERFSAEFPKEGPSILRIQQVVRGDSAAYFCASSPSPGNSNYGYTFGSGTRLTVV.

The chain couples TRBV10-3 to TRBJ1-6; TRBD1 aligns across 8 bases. CDR3 length equals 15 residues. The germline V gene has CDR1 ENHRY and CDR2 SYGVKD. Unmatched junction bases numbered 10, after V lost 8 bases and J lost 7 bases. The CDR3 reads CAIGRTGMENSPLHF. The CDR3, as DNA: TGTGCCATCGGAAGGACAGGGATGGAGAATTCACCCCTCCACTTT.

J is TRBJ2-3 and V is TRBV20-1, with 11 bases identical to TRBD2. V trimming: 3 bases; J trimming: 1 base; junction bases outside the gene matches: 0. Germline CDR1 and CDR2: DFQATT and SNEGSKA (reference sequence). The CDR3 runs 14 residues. The CDR3 spells CSASSGGGTDTQYF. CDR3 in DNA: TGCAGTGCTAGTAGCGGGGGGGGCACAGATACGCAGTATTTT.

The genes are TRBV19 and TRBJ1-3; TRBD1 agrees at 9 bases. V lost 6 bases, J lost 1 base, and 10 bases stayed unmatched. This CDR3 region has 17 residues. In germline, CDR1 is LNHDA, CDR2 SQIVND (reference sequence). CDR3 sequence (DNA): TGTGCCAGTAGGAGCGTGACAGGGGGGTATTCTGGAAACACCATATATTTT. This translates into CASRSVTGGYSGNTIYF.

This clone appeared once. The CDR3 nucleotides are TGTGCCAGTAGTATGGAAAGGGGTGACATTCAGTACTTC. Amino acids: CASSMERGDIQYF. This chain links TRBV19 with TRBJ2-4, with TRBD1 as a possible D gene (5 bases). Germline values: CDR1 LNHDA, CDR2 SQIVND (reference sequence). Trimming shortened V by 3 bases and J by 8 bases, and 11 bases separated the two germline ends. This CDR3 contains 13 residues.

This clone has only a few counts. This sequence joins TRBV10-3 and TRBJ1-1; 9 nucleotides agree with TRBD1. This CDR3 region has 13 residues. V trimming: 11 bases; J trimming: 4 bases; junction bases outside the gene matches: 8. Germline assignment: CDR1 ENHRY and CDR2 SYGVKD. The CDR3 region has the DNA TGTGCCTCAACAGGGGGCCGGAGCACTGAAGCTTTCTTT. It yields the protein CASTGGRSTEAFF.

The gene calls are TRBV5-6 and TRBJ1-1, with D perhaps matching TRBD1 (5 bases). Germline V CDR1 and CDR2: SGHDT, YYEEEE. Trimming cost V 6 bases and J 5 bases, with 17 bases left between them. This CDR3 region has 14 residues. CDR3 in DNA: TGTGCCAGCACCCCCGGGGGGAGATTTACTGAAGCTTTCTTT. It yields the protein CASTPGGRFTEAFF.

The rearrangement links TRBV5-1 to TRBJ2-5, with TRBD1 matching 12 bases. V lost 4 bases, J lost 5 bases, and 3 bases stayed unmatched. CDR1 is SGHRS, CDR2 YFSETQ, per germline. The CDR3 totals 14 residues. The CDR3 spells CASSRDRGQETQYF. CDR3 bases: TGCGCCAGCAGCCGGGACAGGGGGCAGGAGACCCAGTACTTC.